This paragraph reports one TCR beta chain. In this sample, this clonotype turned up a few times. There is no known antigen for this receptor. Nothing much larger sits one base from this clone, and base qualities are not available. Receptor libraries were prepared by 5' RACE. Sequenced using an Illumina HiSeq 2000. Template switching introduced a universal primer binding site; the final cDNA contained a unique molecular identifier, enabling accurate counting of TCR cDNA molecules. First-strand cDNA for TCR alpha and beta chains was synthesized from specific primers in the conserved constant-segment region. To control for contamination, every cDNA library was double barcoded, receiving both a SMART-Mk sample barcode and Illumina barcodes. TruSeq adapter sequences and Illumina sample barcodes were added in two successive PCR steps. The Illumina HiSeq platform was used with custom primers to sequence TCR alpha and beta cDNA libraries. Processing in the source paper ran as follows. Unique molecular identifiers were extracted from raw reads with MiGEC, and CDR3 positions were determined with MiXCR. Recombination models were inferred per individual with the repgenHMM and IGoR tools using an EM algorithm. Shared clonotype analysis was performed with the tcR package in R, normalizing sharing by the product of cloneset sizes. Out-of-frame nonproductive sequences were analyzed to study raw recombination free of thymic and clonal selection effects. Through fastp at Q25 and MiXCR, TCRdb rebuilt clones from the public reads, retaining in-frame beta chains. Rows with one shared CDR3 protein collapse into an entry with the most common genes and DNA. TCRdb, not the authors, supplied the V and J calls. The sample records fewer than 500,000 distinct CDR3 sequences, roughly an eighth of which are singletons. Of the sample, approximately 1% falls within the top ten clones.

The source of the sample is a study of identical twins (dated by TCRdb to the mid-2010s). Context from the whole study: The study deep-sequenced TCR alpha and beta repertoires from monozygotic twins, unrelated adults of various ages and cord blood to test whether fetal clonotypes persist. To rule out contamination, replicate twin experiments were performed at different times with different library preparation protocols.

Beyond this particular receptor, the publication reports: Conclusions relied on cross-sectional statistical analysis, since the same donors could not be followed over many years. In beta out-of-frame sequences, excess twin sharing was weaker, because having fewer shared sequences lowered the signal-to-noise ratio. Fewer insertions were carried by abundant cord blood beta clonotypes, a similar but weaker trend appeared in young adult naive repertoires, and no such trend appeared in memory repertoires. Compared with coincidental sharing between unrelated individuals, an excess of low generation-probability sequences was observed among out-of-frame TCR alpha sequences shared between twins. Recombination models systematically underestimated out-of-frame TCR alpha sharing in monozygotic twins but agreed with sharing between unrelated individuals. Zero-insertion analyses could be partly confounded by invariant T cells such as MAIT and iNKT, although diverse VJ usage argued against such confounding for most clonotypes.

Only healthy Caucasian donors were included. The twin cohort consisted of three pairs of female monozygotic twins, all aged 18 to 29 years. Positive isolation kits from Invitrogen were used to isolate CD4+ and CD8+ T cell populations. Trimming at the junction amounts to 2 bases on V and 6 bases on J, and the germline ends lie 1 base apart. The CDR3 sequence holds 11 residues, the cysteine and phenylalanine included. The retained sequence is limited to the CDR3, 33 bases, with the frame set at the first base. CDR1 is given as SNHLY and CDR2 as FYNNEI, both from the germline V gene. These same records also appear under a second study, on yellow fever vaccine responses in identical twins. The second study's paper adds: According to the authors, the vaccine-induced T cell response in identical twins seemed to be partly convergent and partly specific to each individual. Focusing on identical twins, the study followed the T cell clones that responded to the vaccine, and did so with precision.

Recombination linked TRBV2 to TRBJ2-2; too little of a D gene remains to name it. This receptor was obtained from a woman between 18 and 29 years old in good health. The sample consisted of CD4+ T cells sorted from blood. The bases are TGTGCCAGCAGTGAACCCGGGGAGCTGTTTTTT. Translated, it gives CASSEPGELFF.